The TCR beta chain under discussion was sequenced for a study of CD8 T cells in ankylosing spondylitis. Study results and caveats: Characteristic of ankylosing spondylitis blood, it appeared, was a TCR beta motif comprising several highly homologous variants. Reportedly, disease-linked clones are significantly enriched in ankylosing spondylitis patients' matched synovial fluid.

The CDR3 totals 13 residues. Germline V gives CDR1 DFQATT, CDR2 SNEGSKA (reference sequence). V was pared by 5 bases and J by 12 bases, with 22 bases between. Preparation of TCR beta libraries was done by quantitative 5'-RACE with molecular barcodes. Each CDR3 protein gets one entry after TCRdb re-called the 5' RACE reads with MiXCR. The table includes over 100,000 distinct CDR3 sequences, roughly 7.3% detected once. This clonotype was picked up many times. Its antigen remains unknown. The chain carries TRBV20-1 and TRBJ1-2; D call uncertain. Sequenced material: blood, either unsorted or a sorted T cell fraction (not recorded which). The source of this sequence is a male donor with ankylosing spondylitis or in good health (not recorded which). The CDR3 nucleotides are TGCAGTGCTCTAGCGATAGGTTTGGTGGCTAACACCTTC. Its protein product is CSALAIGLVANTF.